Presented here are 19 T cell receptor beta chains from one specimen sequenced in a study of early T cells in non-severe SARS-CoV-2 infection. Via MiXCR, TCRdb re-called the 5' RACE reads, giving one row per CDR3 protein. The sample has approximately 85,000 distinct CDR3 sequences, 10% to 15% seen once. Sample: whole blood. The receptors were sampled from an adult who was a healthcare worker with PCR-confirmed SARS-CoV-2 infection or an uninfected control (not recorded which).

This clonotype was detected many times. The V and J genes are TRBV5-6 and TRBJ1-5; D uncertain. The CDR3 is 14 residues long. V was shortened by 0 bases and J by 5 bases, with 9 bases between the two germline ends. Germline CDR1 and CDR2: SGHDT and YYEEEE. CDR3 amino acids: CASSLGPEYQPQHF. For the CDR3, the DNA is TGTGCCAGCAGCTTGGGGCCAGAATATCAGCCCCAGCATTTT.

The sample holds many counts of this clonotype. The rearrangement joins TRBV10-3 to TRBJ2-1, with TRBD2 identical over 8 bases. The CDR3 consists of 12 residues. The germline V gene has CDR1 ENHRY and CDR2 SYGVKD. Losses at the gene ends were 3 bases for V and 10 bases for J; bases not matched to a gene: 2. CDR3 loop: CAISDLAGEQFF. The CDR3 nucleotides are TGTGCCATCAGTGATTTAGCGGGAGAGCAGTTCTTC.

In its sample, this clonotype was seen a few times. V gene TRBV14 combines with J gene TRBJ1-2; the D is unclear. V was shortened by 1 base and J by 5 bases, with 8 bases between the two germline ends. CDR3 length: 13 residues. Germline V lookup: CDR1 SGHDN, CDR2 FVKESK. CDR3 residues: CASSQGRSYGYTF. The CDR3 nucleotides are TGTGCCAGCAGCCAAGGACGGTCGTATGGCTACACCTTC.

This clonotype appeared many times. The rearrangement joins TRBV7-2 to TRBJ2-3, with a possible D match to TRBD2 (5 bases). The CDR3 totals 15 residues. Germline V gene lookup returns CDR1 SGHTA and CDR2 FQGNSA. V was pared by 1 base and J by 4 bases, with 12 bases between. CDR3 in DNA: TGTGCCAGCAGCTTAGAGTACCTAGCAGCAGATACGCAGTATTTT. Translated: CASSLEYLAADTQYF.

V and J are TRBV6-6 and TRBJ1-2; D uncertain. Trimming took 7 bases from V and 3 from J, leaving 9 bases between them. This CDR3 region has 12 residues. The germline CDR1 and CDR2 sequences are MNHNY and SVGAGI (reference sequence). The DNA of the CDR3 is TGTGCCAGCAAGAAGGAGGACTATGGCTACACCTTC. It translates to CASKKEDYGYTF.

The V and J genes are TRBV10-3 and TRBJ2-1; 9 bases are a match to TRBD2. Germline CDR1 is ENHRY and CDR2 is SYGVKD. V was pared by 5 bases and J by 9 bases, with 5 bases of the junction left unmatched. The CDR3 spans 13 residues. This CDR3 reads CAISPSGTIEQFF. The CDR3 DNA is TGTGCCATCAGTCCTAGCGGGACCATTGAGCAGTTCTTC.

The rearrangement joins TRBV21-1 to TRBJ1-3; TRBD1 is taken as the D call from the table, unchecked against the DNA. TRBV21-1 is given as a pseudogene. The CDR3 is 21 residues long. CDR3 DNA sequence: TGTGCCAGCAGCAAGCCGACAGGGACAGGGTCGGGAAAGGGGATCGGAAACACCATATATTTT. The encoded protein is CASSKPTGTGSGKGIGNTIYF.

V gene TRBV29-1 combines with J gene TRBJ2-3; D call uncertain. There are 14 residues in the CDR3. V lost 3 bases, J lost 0 bases, and 10 bases lay in between. Per germline, CDR1 SQVTM and CDR2 ANQGSEA. The CDR3 sequence is CSVDGLGSTDTQYF. DNA for the CDR3: TGCAGCGTTGACGGCTTGGGTAGCACAGATACGCAGTATTTT.

This clonotype was counted a few times. The rearrangement uses TRBV7-8 and TRBJ2-7; D is perhaps TRBD1 (6 bases). V was trimmed by 4 bases and J by 6 bases, leaving 10 bases between them. The germline V gene encodes CDR1 SGHVS and CDR2 FQNEAQ. The CDR3 is made up of 12 amino acids. CDR3 bases: TGTGCCAGCAGCTGGGACAATTCCGAGCAGTACTTC. The encoded protein is CASSWDNSEQYF.

The V call is TRBV30, the J call TRBJ1-1; perhaps TRBD1 as D (5 bases). The V gene lost 4 bases and the J gene lost 2 bases, with 8 bases spanning the gap. The CDR3 has 12 residues. Germline V gene data show CDR1 as GTSNPN and CDR2 as SVGIG (reference sequence). This chain's CDR3 is CAWIGANTEAFF. The CDR3 DNA reads TGTGCCTGGATAGGGGCTAACACTGAAGCTTTCTTT.

This clonotype has a handful of counts. The chain employs TRBV7-2 and TRBJ2-5; TRBD1 is a possible D gene (6 bases). CDR1 SGHTA and CDR2 FQGNSA come from the germline V gene. V was pared by 1 base and J by 1 base, with 13 bases between. The CDR3 totals 16 residues. In nucleotides, the CDR3 is TGTGCCAGCAGCTTAGGGGGGCGGGTTCCCCAAGAGACCCAGTACTTC. It codes for CASSLGGRVPQETQYF. The whole variable domain, remainder taken from reference TRBV7-2 and TRBJ2-5, is GAGVSQSPSNKVTEKGKDVELRCDPISGHTALYWYRQSLGQGLEFLIYFQGNSAPDKSGLPSDRFSAERTGGSVSTLTIQRTQQEDSAVYLCASSLGGRVPQETQYFGPGTRLLVL.

This clonotype occurred a few times. This chain connects TRBV29-1 to TRBJ2-3, with 11 bases fitting TRBD2. The V gene end was trimmed by 6 bases and the J gene end by 4 bases; junction bases not matched to a gene: 3. There are 13 residues in the CDR3. Germline values: CDR1 SQVTM, CDR2 ANQGSEA. CDR3 in amino acids: CSVGTSGADTQYF. Here the CDR3 DNA reads TGCAGCGTAGGGACTAGCGGTGCAGATACGCAGTATTTT.

The genes are TRBV9 and TRBJ1-2, with 7 bases fitting TRBD1. V was pared by 5 bases and J by 3 bases, with 4 bases of the junction left unmatched. Per the germline V gene, CDR1 is SGDLS and CDR2 is YYNGEE. The CDR3 runs 13 residues. CDR3 coding DNA: TGTGCCAGCAGTGATGGGACAGACTATGGCTACACCTTC. It yields the protein CASSDGTDYGYTF.

This chain uses TRBV20-1 with TRBJ2-3, with a possible D match to TRBD2 (5 bases). V lost 5 bases and J 2 bases, leaving 14 bases between the germline ends. This CDR3 comprises 14 residues. The germline V gene encodes CDR1 DFQATT and CDR2 SNEGSKA (reference sequence). The CDR3 is CSAPKRIDTDTQYF. CDR3 DNA: TGCAGTGCTCCGAAGCGGATAGACACAGATACGCAGTATTTT.

The CDR3 DNA follows: TGCGCCAGCAGCTTGGGACAAAAGACAACTAATGAAAAACTGTTTTTT. This codes for CASSLGQKTTNEKLFF. V gene TRBV5-1 combines with J gene TRBJ1-4; D gene unclear. There are 16 residues in the CDR3. In germline, CDR1 is SGHRS, CDR2 YFSETQ. Trimming took 0 bases from V and 0 from J, leaving 9 bases between them.

This clonotype was counted a few times. The genes are TRBV20-1 and TRBJ2-3; 8 nucleotides match TRBD2. This CDR3 has 15 amino acids. Germline V gene sequence: CDR1 DFQATT, CDR2 SNEGSKA (reference sequence). The ends lost 0 bases at V and 4 bases at J; junction bases unmatched: 6. The DNA for the CDR3 is TGCAGTGCTAGAGAACCAGCGGGAGACTCAGATACGCAGTATTTT. Translated, it gives CSAREPAGDSDTQYF.

This clonotype has more than one count but fewer than ten. CDR3: CASSLRQASSGANVLTF. CDR3 in DNA: TGTGCCAGCAGCTTGAGGCAGGCCAGCTCTGGGGCCAACGTCCTGACTTTC. The chain combines TRBV5-4 with TRBJ2-6, with D hard to call. Germline V lookup: CDR1 SGHNT, CDR2 YYREEE (reference sequence). This CDR3 contains 17 residues. Trimming cost V 1 base and J 0 bases, with 11 bases left between them.

This clonotype has at least ten counts. The chain couples TRBV29-1 to TRBJ2-3, with D maybe TRBD1 (5 bases). Trimming stripped 6 bases from V and 3 bases from J, with 19 bases between. The CDR3 extends over 15 amino acids. Germline V gene data show CDR1 as SQVTM and CDR2 as ANQGSEA. The CDR3 sequence is CSVLKGLPGTDTQYF. In nucleotides, the CDR3 is TGCAGCGTCCTAAAAGGGCTCCCAGGGACAGATACGCAGTATTTT.

In this sample, this clonotype turned up a few times. V and J are TRBV2 and TRBJ2-7; D is ambiguous. CDR1 is SNHLY and CDR2 is FYNNEI in the germline V gene. This CDR3 spans 16 amino acids. Trimming shortened V by 0 bases and J by 2 bases, and 14 bases separated the two germline ends. DNA of the CDR3: TGTGCCAGCAGTGAAGCGCTGGGCGGTGTAGCCTACGAGCAGTACTTC. Encoded protein: CASSEALGGVAYEQYF.